This TCR beta chain was identified during a study of T cell responses to AZD1222 COVID-19 vaccine. Germline lookup yields CDR1 MNHEY and CDR2 SMNVEV (reference sequence). Trimming at V came to 3 bases and at J to 3 bases, leaving 5 bases not matched to a gene. CDR3 length equals 14 residues. Points on this clone: The antigen is unknown.

Measured with immunoSEQ multiplex PCR; TCRdb has only the in-frame clones, and not every one. The table shows roughly 150,000 clones, with around nine tenths occurring only once. Overall study results and limits: No repertoire was sampled before or during the peak T cell response, only after it. Mostly white British, mostly female donors; authors suggested clonal diversity may be underestimated. Seropositive AZD1222 recipients at baseline numbered only five or six. The study reported that nearly half of spike-specific TCRs target unmutated variant regions.

This TCR was recovered from an adult in good health. V is TRBV27 and J is TRBJ2-7; 7 nucleotides match TRBD2. This sample comprised peripheral blood, obtained on day 0 of AZD1222 vaccination. In nucleotides, the CDR3 is TGTGCCAGCAGTTTCGGGGGGAGGGGCTACGAGCAGTACTTC. This gives the protein CASSFGGRGYEQYF.